These T cell receptor beta chains were read from a single sample in a study of blood T cell repertoires in COVID-19. The method was immunoSEQ multiplex PCR; TCRdb's version includes in-frame clones alone and lacks a portion of them. In the table there are approximately 80,000 clones, about 87% of which are singletons. Material: peripheral blood. The source of these receptors is a human donor in a cohort sampled during active COVID-19. Both conserved end residues are part of each CDR3. A D gene is named only where the DNA matches it firmly. Size is stated for part of the rows, as once, few or many counts, or as a class when the clone is expanded.

TRBV3-1/TRBV3-2,TRBD1,TRBJ1-2,.,CASSQDLIGGALGYTF,TGTGCCAGCAGCCAAGATTTGATAGGGGGCGCTTTGGGCTACACCTTC
TRBV19,.,TRBJ1-5,.,CASSIDGGGPQHF,TGTGCCAGTAGTATAGATGGGGGGGGGCCCCAGCATTTT
TRBV9,.,TRBJ1-1,.,CASSVEAGMNTEAFF,TGTGCCAGCAGCGTAGAGGCAGGAATGAACACTGAAGCTTTCTTT
TRBV30,.,TRBJ1-5,.,CAWSVLEPQHF,TGTGCCTGGAGTGTACTAGAGCCCCAGCATTTT
TRBV12-3/TRBV12-4,.,TRBJ1-5,once,CASTGEGYQPQHF,TGTGCCAGCACCGGGGAGGGGTATCAGCCCCAGCATTTT
TRBV28,.,TRBJ1-5,.,CASSLWTAGAGQPQHF,TGTGCCAGCAGTTTATGGACGGCAGGGGCGGGCCAGCCCCAGCATTTT
TRBV7-9,.,TRBJ1-4,large,CASSLRREDEKLFF,TGTGCCAGCAGCTTAAGGAGGGAGGATGAAAAACTGTTTTTT
TRBV6-2/TRBV6-3,TRBD1,TRBJ1-1,.,CASSYPRGMSRTEAFF,TGTGCCAGCAGTTACCCCAGGGGGATGTCGAGAACTGAAGCTTTCTTT
TRBV3-1/TRBV3-2,.,TRBJ1-3,.,CASSQALRVSSGNTIYF,TGTGCCAGCAGCCAAGCCCTCAGGGTCTCCTCTGGAAACACCATATATTTT
TRBV19,TRBD1,TRBJ2-7,few,CASRPGQGSYEQYF,TGTGCCAGTAGACCGGGACAGGGCTCCTACGAGCAGTACTTC
TRBV11-3,TRBD1,TRBJ2-7,.,CASSYTGGDEQYF,TGTGCCAGCAGCTACACAGGGGGCGACGAGCAGTACTTC
TRBV2,.,TRBJ1-5,.,CATIRDMGQPQHF,TGTGCCACCATTCGGGACATGGGTCAGCCCCAGCATTTT
TRBV5-1,TRBD2,TRBJ2-3,once,CASSERPSGGTDTQYF,TGCGCCAGCAGCGAACGACCTAGCGGGGGCACAGATACGCAGTATTTT
TRBV10-3,.,TRBJ2-3,.,CAIVAEQNTDTQYF,TGTGCCATCGTTGCCGAACAAAACACAGATACGCAGTATTTT
TRBV9,TRBD2,TRBJ2-1,.,CASSVDGAGGPSEQFF,TGTGCCAGCAGCGTAGATGGGGCGGGAGGCCCCAGCGAGCAGTTCTTC
TRBV4-2,TRBD2,TRBJ2-5,once,CASSSGGAGETQYF,TGTGCCAGCAGTAGCGGGGGGGCTGGAGAGACCCAGTACTTC
TRBV19,.,TRBJ1-2,.,CASSIDPIPGVNGYTF,TGTGCCAGTAGTATAGATCCGATACCAGGGGTTAATGGCTACACCTTC
TRBV28,.,TRBJ1-5,once,CASSPWGGSNQPQHF,TGTGCCAGCAGCCCCTGGGGGGGGAGCAATCAGCCCCAGCATTTT
TRBV4-1,TRBD1,TRBJ1-2,.,CASSQPGQRNYGYTF,TGCGCCAGCAGCCAACCGGGACAGAGAAACTATGGCTACACCTTC
TRBV19,.,TRBJ2-7,.,CASSTGPGGRGVPRPYEQYF,TGTGCCAGTAGTACAGGGCCGGGTGGCAGGGGGGTACCCCGACCCTACGAGCAGTACTTC
TRBV27,TRBD1,TRBJ1-2,.,CASSSSGQGATGYTF,TGTGCCAGCAGTTCGTCGGGACAGGGGGCTACGGGCTACACCTTC
TRBV11-2,TRBD2,TRBJ2-1,.,CASSPSTSGGLEQFF,TGTGCCAGCAGCCCCAGCACTAGCGGGGGGCTTGAGCAGTTCTTC
TRBV18,.,TRBJ2-3,.,CASSPRGADTQYF,TGTGCCAGCTCACCTAGGGGCGCAGATACGCAGTATTTT
TRBV18,TRBD1,TRBJ1-1,once,CASFTGGNTEAFF,TGTGCCAGCTTTACAGGGGGTAACACTGAAGCTTTCTTT
TRBV11-2,.,TRBJ1-6,.,CASSPPTGGTYNSPLHF,TGTGCCAGCAGCCCCCCAACGGGGGGAACCTATAATTCACCCCTCCACTTT
TRBV5-1,TRBD2,TRBJ2-1,.,CASSDGRMTSGWSRSSYNEQFF,TGCGCCAGCAGCGATGGACGTATGACTAGCGGTTGGAGCCGGTCATCCTACAATGAGCAGTTCTTC
TRBV3-1/TRBV3-2,.,TRBJ2-7,.,CASSQGWEKGQSISYEQYF,TGTGCCAGCAGCCAAGGGTGGGAAAAAGGACAGTCAATCTCCTACGAGCAGTACTTC
TRBV14,.,TRBJ2-7,.,CASSQVGGRTYEQYF,TGTGCCAGCAGCCAAGTGGGGGGGCGCACCTACGAGCAGTACTTC
TRBV19,.,TRBJ1-5,.,CASRGANQPQHF,TGTGCCAGTAGGGGAGCTAATCAGCCCCAGCATTTT
TRBV6-5,.,TRBJ2-7,.,CASSLTTTGEQYF,TGTGCCAGCAGTCTTACTACTACCGGCGAGCAGTACTTC
TRBV19,TRBD1,TRBJ2-4,.,CASSIMGQGAIQYF,TGTGCCAGTAGTATAATGGGTCAGGGGGCCATTCAGTACTTC
TRBV3-1/TRBV3-2,.,TRBJ1-5,few,CASSLRGQPQHF,TGTGCCAGCAGCCTCCGGGGTCAGCCCCAGCATTTT
TRBV6-6,TRBD1,TRBJ2-1,.,CASSYPRTGVDNEQFF,TGTGCCAGCAGTTACCCACGGACAGGGGTAGACAATGAGCAGTTCTTC